This T cell receptor beta chain comes out of a study of graft-versus-host responses after intestinal transplantation. Overall study context: Transplants were multivisceral, liver-intestinal, or isolated intestinal. The study's findings and limits: Recipient bone marrow held GvH clones, some seen earlier in ileum or blood.

Measured with immunoSEQ multiplex PCR; TCRdb has only the in-frame clones, and not every one. This table has around 92,000 clones, around 86% appearing once. The CDR3 extends over 15 amino acids. V gave up 3 bases and J gave up 10 bases; unmatched junction bases: 8. Germline CDR1 and CDR2: MNHEY and SMNVEV (reference sequence). This clone came up a few times. Antigen unknown. Source: PBMCs, taken 255 days after intestinal transplant. The clonotype originates from a human patient who received an intestinal transplant, so some T cells may come from the graft donor. The V gene is TRBV27, the J gene TRBJ1-6, with 8 nucleotides matching TRBD1. The DNA for the CDR3 is TGTGCCAGCAGTTTGCGGGGGGCAGGGGGCTCACCCCTCCACTTT. It yields the protein CASSLRGAGGSPLHF.